The source of this T cell receptor (beta chain) is a study of blood T cell repertoires in COVID-19 (TCRdb year 2020). Background on the whole study: The collaborator samples originated in the United States, Italy and Spain and spanned the acute and convalescent phases of COVID-19. The material from the prospective study consisted of cDNA or gDNA derived from T cells, B-cell-depleted T cells, or PBMCs. Subjects who had been exposed to COVID-19, were actively infected with it, or had recovered from it provided the deeply sampled blood TCRbeta repertoires that made up the dataset. The repertoires were released in a freely available public database intended as a resource for research on the immune response to SARS-CoV-2. The samples were drawn from the first 160 participants of the ongoing ImmuneRACE study and from 1,254 subjects provided by 6 global collaborators. The sample metadata nearly always contained a de-identified subject ID, COVID-19 status, age in years and sex. Where available, HLA class I and class II types were taken from metadata supplied by the sample provider and were not determined by assay-based typing. The paper's findings and limits, for the study overall: The amount of clinical and demographic metadata varied by source and participant and was provided uncurated.

The collaborating institutions used their own protocols to collect whole blood in K2EDTA tubes. For TCRbeta analysis, collaborator samples were shipped as frozen whole blood, as isolated PBMCs, or as DNA extracted from either sample type. TCRbeta CDR3 regions were amplified from genomic DNA by means of the immunoSEQ Assay, a bias-controlled multiplex PCR. On the authors' methods: The number of nucleated cells in each sample was estimated by amplification of reference gene primers within the assay. To quantify the absolute abundance of each unique TCRbeta CDR3 rearrangement, sequence reads were collapsed and filtered. For each sample, productive Simpson clonality was calculated by taking the square root of Simpson's diversity index across productive rearrangements. TCRdb took over this immuneACCESS table, retaining in-frame rearrangements with V and J assigned. Such tables are incomplete; in checked studies, under half of the missing clones stem from an unresolved V gene, and the remainder is unexplained. For V, J and clone size, that table is used; D and trimming come from the DNA. For this sample the table gives roughly 150,000 clones, of which roughly 84% were detected only once. 35% to 50% of the sample rests with the top ten.

A word on this clone: The antigen it binds to is not known. No base-level quality is on record; no much larger clone is a single base apart.

This clonotype was sampled from a human donor in a cohort sampled during active COVID-19. Sequencing used peripheral blood.

Here is the DNA: TGTGCCAGCAGTTTATTCCCCCAGGGGGTGAGCTCTGGGGCCAACGTCCTGACTTTC. Translated, this gives CASSLFPQGVSSGANVLTF. The chain couples TRBV27 to TRBJ2-6; 7 bases in the middle match TRBD1. CDR3 length: 19 amino acids, cysteine to phenylalanine. CDR3 DNA is the only sequence kept; it has 57 bases, read in frame from the first base. The germline V gene (reference sequence) provides CDR1 MNHEY and CDR2 SMNVEV. The junction shows trimming of 1 base on V and 0 bases on J, and the gene matches do not reach 9 bases of it.